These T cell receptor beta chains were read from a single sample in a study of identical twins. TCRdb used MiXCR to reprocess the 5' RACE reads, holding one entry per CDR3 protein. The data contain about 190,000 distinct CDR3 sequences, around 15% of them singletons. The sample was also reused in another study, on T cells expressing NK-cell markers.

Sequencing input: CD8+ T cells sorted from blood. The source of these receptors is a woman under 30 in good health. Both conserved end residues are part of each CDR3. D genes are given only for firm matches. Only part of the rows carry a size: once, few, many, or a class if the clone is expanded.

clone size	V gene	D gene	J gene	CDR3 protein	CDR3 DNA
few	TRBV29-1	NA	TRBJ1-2	CSVPDGIYGYTF	TGCAGCGTTCCAGACGGTATCTATGGCTACACCTTC
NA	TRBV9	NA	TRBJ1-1	CASSVVARRMTNTEAFF	TGTGCCAGCAGCGTAGTTGCGCGGAGGATGACGAACACTGAAGCTTTCTTT
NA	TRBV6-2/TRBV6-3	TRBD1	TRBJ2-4	CASSYLTGEWVKNIQYF	TGTGCCAGCAGTTACTTGACAGGGGAGTGGGTCAAAAACATTCAGTACTTC
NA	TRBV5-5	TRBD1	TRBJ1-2	CASSLGPGQAHGYTF	TGTGCCAGCAGCTTGGGGCCGGGACAGGCTCATGGCTACACCTTC
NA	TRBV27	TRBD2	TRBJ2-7	CASAKTRAGTYEQYF	TGTGCCAGCGCGAAAACTAGAGCGGGGACCTACGAGCAGTACTTC
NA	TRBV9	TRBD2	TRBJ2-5	CASSARTSGESQETQYF	TGTGCCAGCAGCGCACGGACTAGCGGGGAATCCCAAGAGACCCAGTACTTC
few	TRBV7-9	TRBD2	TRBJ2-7	CASSSGVNEQYF	TGTGCCAGCAGCAGCGGGGTAAACGAGCAGTACTTC
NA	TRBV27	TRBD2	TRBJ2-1	CASSLGTSIGVQFF	TGTGCCAGCAGTTTAGGGACTAGCATCGGCGTGCAGTTCTTC
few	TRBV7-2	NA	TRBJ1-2	CASSLGTTAYGYTF	TGTGCCAGCAGCTTAGGGACGACGGCCTATGGCTACACCTTC
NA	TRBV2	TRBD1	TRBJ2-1	CASSEMRTGNNEQFF	TGTGCCAGCAGTGAGATGCGGACAGGGAACAATGAGCAGTTCTTC
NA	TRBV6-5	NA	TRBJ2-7	CASSYSRDTGNSYEQYF	TGTGCCAGCAGTTACTCGAGGGACACCGGCAATTCCTACGAGCAGTACTTC
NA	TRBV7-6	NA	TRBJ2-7	CASSLTAYASYEQYF	TGTGCCAGCAGCTTAACTGCGTACGCGTCCTACGAGCAGTACTTC
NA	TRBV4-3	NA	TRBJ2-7	CASSQGWGSSYEQYF	TGCGCCAGCAGCCAAGGCTGGGGAAGCTCCTACGAGCAGTACTTC
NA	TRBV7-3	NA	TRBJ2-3	CASSPGYSTDTQYF	TGTGCCAGCAGCCCAGGGTACTCTACAGATACGCAGTATTTT
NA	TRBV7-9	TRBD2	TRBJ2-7	CASSHERGDFYEQYF	TGTGCCAGCAGCCATGAGCGGGGGGATTTCTACGAGCAGTACTTC
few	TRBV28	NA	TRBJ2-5	CASSFSLAHQETQYF	TGTGCCAGCAGTTTTTCCCTAGCGCACCAAGAGACCCAGTACTTC